This T cell receptor (beta chain) was sequenced in a study of cytotoxic CD8 clonotypes in ibrutinib-treated CLL. As input for TCR beta libraries, approximately 2 micrograms of genomic DNA came from cryopreserved PBMCs. Germline CDR1 and CDR2: LNHDA and SQIVND (reference sequence). The CDR3 covers 12 residues. With 10 bases clipped from V and 5 bases from J, the junction kept 5 bases outside the gene matches. Sequenced by immunoSEQ multiplex PCR; TCRdb stores in-frame clones only, minus some. Among 150,000 or so clones listed, 60% to 80% were seen once. The sequence derives from a human donor with chronic lymphocytic leukemia. The sample here was PBMCs, taken after 12 months of ibrutinib treatment. V usage is TRBV19 and J usage is TRBJ2-3, with 8 bases that match TRBD1. CDR3 nucleotide sequence: TGTGCCATAGATACAGGGGGAGATACGCAGTATTTT. Translation: CAIDTGGDTQYF.